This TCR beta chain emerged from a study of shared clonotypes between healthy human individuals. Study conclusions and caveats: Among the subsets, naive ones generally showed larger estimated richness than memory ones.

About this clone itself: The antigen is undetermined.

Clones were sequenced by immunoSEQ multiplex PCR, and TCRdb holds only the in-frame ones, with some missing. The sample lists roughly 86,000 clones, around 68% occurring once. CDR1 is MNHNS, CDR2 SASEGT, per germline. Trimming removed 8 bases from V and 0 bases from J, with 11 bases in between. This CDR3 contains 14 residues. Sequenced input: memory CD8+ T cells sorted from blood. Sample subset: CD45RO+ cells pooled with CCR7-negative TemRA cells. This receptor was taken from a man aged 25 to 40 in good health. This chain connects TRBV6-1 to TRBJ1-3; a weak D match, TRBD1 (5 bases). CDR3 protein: CASVRDHSGNTIYF. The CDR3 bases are TGTGCCAGCGTTCGGGACCACTCTGGAAACACCATATATTTT.